The rows below give T cell receptor beta chains drawn from one sample of a study of human T cells and chemical hapten exposure. TCRdb itself ran the RACE reads through MiXCR, one entry per CDR3 protein. The data show under 400,000 distinct CDR3 sequences, 5.1% seen once. The material sequenced was whole blood, taken in connection with sensitization to the hapten diphenylcyclopropenone (DPC). The receptors derive from a woman between 50 and 59 years old with alopecia areata. Some clones in this sample may be carry-over from other donors' samples. CDR3s include the opening cysteine and the closing phenylalanine or tryptophan. Fields, in order: CDR3 DNA, CDR3 protein, D gene, J gene, V gene, clone size. D genes are given only for firm matches. Expanded clones are given a class, and other clones once, few, many or no size at all.

TGTGCCAGCAGTTACTCATCCGGGAAGGGCGGGGAGCTGTTTTTT CASSYSSGKGGELFF - TRBJ2-2 TRBV6-5 few
TGTGCCAGCAGTGAGGGGAGCGGGAGCTCGGGGACCCAGTACTTC CASSEGSGSSGTQYF TRBD2 TRBJ2-5 TRBV6-1 many
TGTGCCAGCAGCCACCCGGGACTAGCCTACAATGAGCAGTTCTTC CASSHPGLAYNEQFF TRBD2 TRBJ2-1 TRBV7-2 -
TGCGCCAGCAGCCCCACAGGGCGCCATGAGCAGTTCTTC CASSPTGRHEQFF - TRBJ2-1 TRBV5-1 many
TGTGCCAGCAGCCCTCTGTGGCGGGGGGCTCAAGAGACCCAGTACTTC CASSPLWRGAQETQYF TRBD2 TRBJ2-5 TRBV5-5 -
TGTGCCTCCCGCCCGCTTCAGATCGGGGGCCAAGAGACCCAGTACTTC CASRPLQIGGQETQYF - TRBJ2-5 TRBV27 -
TGTGCCAGCAGCCCCTCGCGGGACAGTGAAGACGAGGCTTTCTTT CASSPSRDSEDEAFF TRBD1 TRBJ1-1 TRBV7-7 -
TGTGCCAGCAGCTTTGTACAGGGTAATGGCTACACCTTC CASSFVQGNGYTF - TRBJ1-2 TRBV7-2 many
TGCAGTGCTAGAGCCGGACTAGCGGCCTACGAGCAGTACTTC CSARAGLAAYEQYF TRBD2 TRBJ2-7 TRBV20-1 few
TGTGCCAGCAGCTTAGAGGGGTATCCCCTCCACTTT CASSLEGYPLHF - TRBJ1-6 TRBV7-8 many
TGCAGCCCCCCCTTAGCTTTCTTT CSPPLAFF - TRBJ1-1 TRBV29-1 -
TGTGCCATCAGTGAGGAGGCCCCCTACGAGCAGTACTTC CAISEEAPYEQYF - TRBJ2-7 TRBV10-3 -
TGTGCCAGCAGCTTACGACAGGGGTCTTCCAACTATGGCTACACCTTC CASSLRQGSSNYGYTF TRBD1 TRBJ1-2 TRBV5-6 many
TGTGCCAGCAGCCAACTTAGCGGGAGCCCTGTAGGATACAATGAGCAGTTCTTC CASSQLSGSPVGYNEQFF TRBD2 TRBJ2-1 TRBV3-1 many
TGTGCCAGCAGGGACGGGCATGACAATCAGCCCCAGCATTTT CASRDGHDNQPQHF - TRBJ1-5 TRBV6-2/TRBV6-3 many
TGTGCCAGCAGGGAGTCAGGAGGGCAGGGCGGCGGCTACACCTTC CASRESGGQGGGYTF - TRBJ1-2 TRBV7-3 few
TGTGCCACCAGCAGAGTACAGGGTAGATCACCCCTCCACTTT CATSRVQGRSPLHF - TRBJ1-6 TRBV15 few
TGTGCCAGCAGTTCCTGGGTAGCGGGAGGGCCGAATGAGCAGTTCTTC CASSSWVAGGPNEQFF TRBD2 TRBJ2-1 TRBV6-5 many
TGTGCCAGCACTGGACAGGGAGATTCCGGGGAGCTGTTTTTT CASTGQGDSGELFF TRBD1 TRBJ2-2 TRBV27 many
TGTGCCAGCAGCTTAGCGCCGCGCGAAAGCGAGCAGTTCTTC CASSLAPRESEQFF - TRBJ2-1 TRBV7-2 -
TGTGCCACCAGCAGAGACGCACGGGCCCCCTACGAGCAGTACTTC CATSRDARAPYEQYF - TRBJ2-7 TRBV15 many
TGTGCCAGCAGCTTAATCCAGAATGAAAAACTGTTTTTT CASSLIQNEKLFF - TRBJ1-4 TRBV7-2 many
TGTGCCAGCAGCCCCCACCCGGAGGGGTGGAAGAACACTGAAGCTTTCTTT CASSPHPEGWKNTEAFF - TRBJ1-1 TRBV9 -
TGTGCCAGCAGCCAAAACAAGAACACTGAAGCTTTCTTT CASSQNKNTEAFF - TRBJ1-1 TRBV3-1 -
TGTGCCAGCAGCCAGTCCATGGGGACTGAAGCTTTCTTT CASSQSMGTEAFF - TRBJ1-1 TRBV14 -
TGTGCCAGCAGTTTGTCGAAGTACAGCAATCAGCCCCAGCATTTT CASSLSKYSNQPQHF - TRBJ1-5 TRBV28 many
TGTGCCAGCAGTCCCGGGACAGGGGGCGGGCAGCCCCAGCATTTT CASSPGTGGGQPQHF TRBD1 TRBJ1-5 TRBV28 many
TGTGCCAGCAGTTACGACAGCTGGGATAGCTACACCTTC CASSYDSWDSYTF - TRBJ1-2 TRBV6-2/TRBV6-3 many
TGCAGTGAAGCAAGGCCCCCTGAAGCTTTCTTT CSEARPPEAFF - TRBJ1-1 TRBV20-1 few
TGCGCCAGCAGCTTGCAAGCGGGGGCCCCCGGTGGGCAGTTCTTC CASSLQAGAPGGQFF TRBD2 TRBJ2-1 TRBV5-1 many
TGTGCCAGCAGTTGGACGGGTTCTGGAAACACCATATATTTT CASSWTGSGNTIYF - TRBJ1-3 TRBV9 many
TGTGCCAGCACCTCGTTACAGGGGGCGATCGATGAGCAGTTCTTC CASTSLQGAIDEQFF TRBD1 TRBJ2-1 TRBV2 -